Each of the 3 T cell receptor beta chains below was sequenced from the same sample in a study of Graves' ophthalmopathy and Graves' hyperthyroidism. Amplifying from RNA transcripts, the study obtained TCR beta CDR3 regions. HTBI primers were employed in first-round RT-PCR, then a second-round multiplex PCR followed. TCRdb independently ran MiXCR on the multiplex PCR reads; one entry per CDR3 protein. This sample carries about 420,000 distinct CDR3 sequences, roughly 21% of them seen once, and the ten largest clones take approximately 3%. Sequencing was done on a sample of peripheral blood. All receptors derive from a woman in her late teens or twenties with stable Graves' hyperthyroidism.

This chain uses TRBV2 with TRBJ1-6; D unresolved. With 0 bases removed from V and 9 bases from J, the gap between germline ends came to 15 bases. This CDR3 has 16 residues. Germline V gives CDR1 SNHLY, CDR2 FYNNEI. This CDR3 is CASSEARRLRSSPLHF. The CDR3 coding sequence is TGTGCCAGCAGTGAAGCCCGGAGATTAAGAAGTTCACCCCTCCACTTT.

On this clonotype itself: This may be a read error, as it is one base from a much larger clone. V usage is TRBV20-1 and J usage is TRBJ1-5; D uncertain. V shed 0 bases and J shed 1 base, with 10 bases lying between them. Germline V gives CDR1 DFQATT, CDR2 SNEGSKA (reference sequence). The CDR3 sequence is 15 residues long. CDR3 in DNA: TGCAGTGCTAGAGATCAGAATCCCAGCAATCAGCCCCAGCATTTT. Protein product: CSARDQNPSNQPQHF.

CDR3 amino acids: CASSELAGPSYEQYF. The CDR3 DNA sequence: TGTGCCAGCAGTGAACTAGCGGGGCCCTCCTACGAGCAGTACTTC. The chain is built from TRBV6-1 and TRBJ2-7; 9 nucleotides line up with TRBD2. Germline trimming cut 2 bases from V and 0 bases from J; bases unmatched to any gene: 2. The CDR3 totals 15 residues. Germline V lookup: CDR1 MNHNS, CDR2 SASEGT.